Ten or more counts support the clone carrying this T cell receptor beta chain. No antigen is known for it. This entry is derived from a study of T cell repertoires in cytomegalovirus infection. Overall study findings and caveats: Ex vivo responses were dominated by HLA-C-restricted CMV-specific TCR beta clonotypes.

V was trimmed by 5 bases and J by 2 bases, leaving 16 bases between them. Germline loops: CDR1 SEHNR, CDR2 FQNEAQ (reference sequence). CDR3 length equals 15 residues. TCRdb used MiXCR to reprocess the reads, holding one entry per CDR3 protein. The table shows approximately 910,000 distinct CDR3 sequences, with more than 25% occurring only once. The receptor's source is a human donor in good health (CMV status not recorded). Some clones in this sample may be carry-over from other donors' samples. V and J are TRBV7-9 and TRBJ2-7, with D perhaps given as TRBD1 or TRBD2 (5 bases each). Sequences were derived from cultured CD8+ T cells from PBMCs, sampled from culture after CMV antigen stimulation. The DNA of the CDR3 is TGTGCCAGCAGCCCTCCGATTGGGGGTCCCTACGAGCAGTACTTC. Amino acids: CASSPPIGGPYEQYF.